The 13 T cell receptor beta chains below were found in one sample sequenced in a study of shared clonotypes between healthy human individuals. Profiled with immunoSEQ multiplex PCR; TCRdb holds only in-frame clones, not every one. The sample comprises 2 million to 2.5 million clones, approximately 93% of which are singletons, and approximately 0.4% rests with the top ten. The sequenced material came from naive CD4+ T cells from PBMCs. Subset given: CD45RA+ positively selected. These receptors were taken from a man younger than 30 in good health. Some clones in this sample may be carry-over from other donors' samples.

The table lists this clone with a count of one. The gene calls are TRBV5-1 and TRBJ2-5; 7 bases are shared with TRBD1. This CDR3 spans 15 amino acids. Germline V lookup: CDR1 SGHRS, CDR2 YFSETQ. With 0 bases clipped from V and 3 bases from J, the junction kept 5 bases outside the gene matches. The chain's CDR3 is CASSLEDRTEETQYF. CDR3 in DNA: TGCGCCAGCAGCTTGGAGGACAGGACCGAAGAGACCCAGTACTTC.

The chain uses TRBV11-2 and TRBJ2-7; D gene uncertain. Trimming left V 1 base short and J 6 bases short, with 7 bases between. Looked up from germline, CDR1 is SGHAT and CDR2 is FQNNGV. This CDR3 contains 12 residues. This chain's CDR3 is CASSLVAAEQYF. The CDR3 DNA is TGTGCCAGCAGCTTAGTTGCGGCCGAGCAGTACTTC.

The chain has TRBV27 and TRBJ2-7; D is possibly TRBD2 (6 bases). Germline V gives CDR1 MNHEY, CDR2 SMNVEV (reference sequence). This CDR3 contains 16 residues. V shed 1 base and J shed 3 bases, with 16 bases lying between them. The CDR3: CASSLWAERAGYEQYF. In nucleotides, the CDR3 is TGTGCCAGCAGTTTATGGGCTGAACGAGCGGGCTACGAGCAGTACTTC.

The V gene is TRBV7-2, the J gene TRBJ1-1; TRBD1 agrees at 9 bases. CDR1 is SGHTA and CDR2 is FQGNSA in the germline V gene. Trimming took 5 bases from V and 3 from J; bases not matched to a gene: 7. The CDR3 totals 15 residues. The CDR3 here is CASSLFTGGYTEAFF. DNA for the CDR3: TGTGCCAGCAGCCTTTTCACAGGGGGCTACACTGAAGCTTTCTTT.

This chain joins TRBV4-3 and TRBJ2-1; D remains ambiguous. Deletions cut 3 bases from V and 0 bases from J, with 3 bases between. Germline-derived CDR1 and CDR2 are LGHNA and YSLEER. The CDR3 consists of 13 residues. The CDR3 here is CASSQTSYNEQFF. The DNA for the CDR3 is TGCGCCAGCAGCCAGACCTCCTACAATGAGCAGTTCTTC.

This chain joins TRBV5-1 and TRBJ2-2; 14 bases agree with TRBD2. The V and J ends lost 3 bases and 6 bases, in that order; junction bases with no gene match: 4. The CDR3 is made up of 16 amino acids. CDR1 and CDR2 from the germline V gene are SGHRS and YFSETQ. The CDR3 DNA sequence: TGCGCCAGCAGCTGGGGACTAGCGGGGGTTTCCGGGGAGCTGTTTTTT. It is translated as CASSWGLAGVSGELFF.

The rearrangement joins TRBV5-1 to TRBJ1-2; D call uncertain. V was pared by 3 bases and J by 6 bases, with 15 bases between. In germline, CDR1 is SGHRS, CDR2 YFSETQ. The CDR3 consists of 14 residues. DNA for the CDR3: TGCGCCAGCAGCTACCGGGAGCCCTGGGATGGCTACACCTTC. Translating it yields CASSYREPWDGYTF.

This clone has a single count. One junction end does not reproduce the germline sequence, and a read error may be involved. Other DNA sequences from this sample encode an identical CDR3 as well. The gene calls are TRBV6-6 and TRBJ1-2; D call uncertain. CDR1 and CDR2 (germline): MNHNY, SVGAGI (reference sequence). The CDR3 runs to 14 residues. In nucleotides, the CDR3 is TGTGCCAGTAGTTACTTGGGTGATAGGGTTGGCTACACCTTC. Amino acids: CASSYLGDRVGYTF.

V usage is TRBV18 and J usage is TRBJ1-4; D may be TRBD1 (5 bases). Trimming took 5 bases from V and 6 from J, leaving 16 bases between them. This CDR3 is built from 15 residues. In germline, CDR1 is KGHSH, CDR2 LQKENI. CDR3 in amino acids: CASSTQGYSYEKLFF. The CDR3 DNA sequence: TGTGCCAGCTCAACGCAGGGCTATAGTTATGAAAAACTGTTTTTT. Full variable domain (outside the CDR3, taken from reference TRBV18 and TRBJ1-4): NAGVMQNPRHLVRRRGQEARLRCSPMKGHSHVYWYRQLPEEGLKFMVYLQKENIIDESGMPKERFSAEFPKEGPSILRIQQVVRGDSAAYFCASSTQGYSYEKLFFGSGTQLSVL.

The chain is built from TRBV7-3 and TRBJ2-1; weak D call: TRBD1 (6 bases). V lost 5 bases and J lost 9, with 17 bases in between. Germline V gives CDR1 SGHTA, CDR2 FQGTGA. This CDR3 is 14 amino acids long. CDR3 coding DNA: TGTGCCAGCAGCCACAACCGGGACACTTCTGAGCAGTTCTTC. This translates into CASSHNRDTSEQFF.

As concerns this clone: Other DNA variants within this sample encode the same CDR3. The chain carries TRBV2 and TRBJ2-3; weak D call: TRBD2 (5 bases). V lost 7 bases, J lost 0 bases, and 11 bases lay in between. This CDR3 spans 14 amino acids. CDR1 is SNHLY and CDR2 is FYNNEI in the germline V gene. CDR3 DNA sequence: TGTGCCAGCAAGACGAGCGGAAGCACAGATACGCAGTATTTT. Translated, it gives CASKTSGSTDTQYF.

The chain employs TRBV11-3 and TRBJ2-5; D unresolved. The CDR3 sequence is 16 residues long. Deletions cut 1 base from V and 2 bases from J, with 14 bases between. Germline CDR1 reads SGHNT; CDR2 reads YENEEA. The CDR3 region is CASSLGYGSIQETQYF. The CDR3 nucleotides read TGTGCCAGCAGCTTAGGCTACGGCAGTATACAAGAGACCCAGTACTTC.

The CDR3 nucleotides read TGTGCCAGTAGTATAAGGGCGGGAGGAGACGAGCAGTACTTC. This codes for CASSIRAGGDEQYF. This chain joins TRBV19 and TRBJ2-7, with 8 bases that match TRBD2. Germline lookup yields CDR1 LNHDA and CDR2 SQIVND (reference sequence). V trimming: 2 bases; J trimming: 5 bases; junction bases outside the gene matches: 5. CDR3 size: 14 residues.